The 8 T cell receptor beta chains below all came from one sample that was sequenced in a study of blood T cell repertoires in COVID-19. Using immunoSEQ multiplex PCR, the repertoire was profiled, and TCRdb retains in-frame clones only, with some absent. The data contain approximately 240,000 clones, about four fifths of them singletons. The specimen sequenced was peripheral blood. The receptors were sampled from a woman in her 30s who had recovered from COVID-19.

The chain uses TRBV6-1 and TRBJ2-1, with D possibly matching TRBD1 (6 bases). The germline V gene encodes CDR1 MNHNS and CDR2 SASEGT. The V end lost 3 bases, the J end lost 3 bases, and 15 bases lay between the germline ends. The CDR3 is made up of 16 amino acids. CDR3 sequence (DNA): TGTGCCAGCAGTGACGTTCAGGCAGGGGTCTACAATGAGCAGTTCTTC. It codes for CASSDVQAGVYNEQFF.

The chain is built from TRBV24-1 and TRBJ2-1, with 13 bases aligning to TRBD2. The germline V gene has CDR1 KGHDR and CDR2 SFDVKD. The CDR3 runs to 14 residues. The trim removed 10 bases at V and 9 bases at J, leaving 8 bases unmatched. The CDR3, as DNA: TGTGCCACATCCGGGACTAGCGGGATCGGTGAGCAGTTCTTC. It is translated as CATSGTSGIGEQFF.

The genes are TRBV4-1 and TRBJ2-1; D gene ambiguous. The germline V gene has CDR1 MGHRA and CDR2 YSYEKL. The V end was cut by 3 bases, the J end by 8 bases, with 17 bases between. CDR3 size: 15 residues. CDR3 bases: TGCGCCAGCAGCCAGGCTCGCGGAAGTTGGGATGAGCAGTTCTTC. It codes for CASSQARGSWDEQFF.

The V call is TRBV6-1, the J call TRBJ2-5; possibly TRBD2 for D (6 bases). The CDR3 covers 13 residues. V was pared by 7 bases and J by 11 bases, with 20 bases between. CDR1 is MNHNS and CDR2 is SASEGT in the germline V gene. CDR3 coding DNA: TGTGCCAGCATGGACAACGGAGACGGACTACAGTACTTC. Amino acids: CASMDNGDGLQYF.

The genes are TRBV5-5 and TRBJ2-7; TRBD2 aligns across 9 bases. The V segment lost 2 bases and the J segment 6 bases; nucleotides outside the gene matches: 3. This CDR3 comprises 13 residues. Per the germline V gene, CDR1 is SGHKS and CDR2 is YYEKEE (reference sequence). The CDR3 DNA is TGTGCCAGCAGCTTTAGCGGGAGCCCCGAGCAGTACTTC. This translates into CASSFSGSPEQYF.

This chain links TRBV4-2 with TRBJ1-6; no definite D call. Germline CDR1 is LGHNA and CDR2 is YNFKEQ. The CDR3 is 17 amino acids. The ends were cut back, 2 bases at V and 6 bases at J, with 17 bases in the middle. The DNA of the CDR3 is TGTGCCAGCAGCCAAAAGGAGGAGGCGGAGTTTAATTCACCCCTCCACTTT. It yields the protein CASSQKEEAEFNSPLHF.

J is TRBJ2-5 and V is TRBV30; D is uncertain. V lost 4 bases to trimming and J lost 2 bases, with 11 bases between them. The CDR3 runs 13 residues. Germline V gene data show CDR1 as GTSNPN and CDR2 as SVGIG (reference sequence). The CDR3 DNA follows: TGTGCCTGGACATCTAACAGTCAAGAGACCCAGTACTTC. Encoded protein: CAWTSNSQETQYF.

The genes are TRBV7-6 and TRBJ2-7; D is perhaps TRBD1 (6 bases). The CDR3 runs 17 residues. Between the trimmed V and J ends, which lost 2 bases and 0 bases, there was a span of 17 bases. From germline, CDR1 is SGHVS and CDR2 FNYEAQ. CDR3 sequence: CASSLHGQLRHSYEQYF. The CDR3, as DNA: TGTGCCAGCAGCTTACATGGACAGTTACGCCACTCCTACGAGCAGTACTTC.